This entry concerns a single T cell receptor beta chain. Its matching antigen is unknown. CDR3 and TCR beta VDJ profiling relied on a genomic DNA template. TCRdb processed the reads anew with MiXCR; each CDR3 protein has one entry. The data contain fewer than 250,000 distinct CDR3 sequences, about 44% of them singletons. The V gene lost 5 bases and the J gene lost 6 bases, with 14 bases spanning the gap. The CDR3 totals 12 residues. In germline, CDR1 is DFQATT, CDR2 SNEGSKA (reference sequence). Patients included in sequencing had previously demonstrated CD8+CD57+ cell expansion by flow cytometry. The source of the sample is a study of CD8+CD57+ T cells in acquired aplastic anemia. Study conclusions and caveats: Common to patients and controls were twenty-nine CD8+ CDR3 sequences.

This sequence originates from a human donor with aplastic anemia. This chain connects TRBV20-1 to TRBJ2-7; D is perhaps TRBD1 or TRBD2 (5 bases each). The sample comprised sorted CD4+, CD8+, or CD8+CD57+ T cells (not recorded which) from PBMCs. The CDR3 DNA reads as TGCAGTGCTGGGGACGACCCGGCCGAGCAGTACTTC. It translates to CSAGDDPAEQYF.